This T cell receptor beta chain was obtained from a study of Ad26.COV2.S vaccination and SARS-CoV-2 variants. Overall study context: In the COV1001 trial, the donor was in the Ad26.COV2.S arm. Broader study findings: The study found higher spike-specific TCR breadth in vaccine than placebo recipients. In TCR breadth and depth analyses, total T cell responses may have been underestimated.

With respect to this clone: The antigen remains unidentified.

Treatment defined: roughly 18 received Ad26.COV2.S at low or high dose, single or two shots; about five received placebo; per-sample allocation not given. Day 63 after the first vaccine or placebo injection was the time point for sampling. Boston supplied an adult donor aged 18-55 years. The CDR3 length is 13 residues. V was pared by 7 bases and J by 9 bases, with 9 bases of the junction left unmatched. Repertoires were generated with immunoSEQ multiplex PCR, while TCRdb's copy carries only in-frame clones and drops some. The sample has fewer than 400,000 clones, 86% seen once. The receptor was derived from a person aged 18-60 years who received the Ad26.COV2.S COVID-19 vaccine or a placebo. The rearrangement joins TRBV12-3 or TRBV12-4 to TRBJ1-5; 7 bases agree with TRBD1. This specimen was peripheral blood, taken in a trial of Ad26.COV2.S vaccine versus placebo. CDR3 bases: TGTGCCAGCACCACGACAGGGCTTGGGCCCCAGCATTTT. Its translation: CASTTTGLGPQHF.